The subject of this entry is one TCR beta chain. Antigen: not known. Libraries were made from TCR beta cDNA, and they carried unique molecular identifiers. One entry per CDR3 protein results from TCRdb running MiXCR on the PCR reads. The table has hundreds of thousands of distinct CDR3 sequences, roughly 27% seen once; the top ten hold around 0.56%. This record comes from a study of post-analysis software for immune sequencing data. Study-wide results and limits: Elevated frequency relative to controls characterized several TRBV segments in patients, TRBV5-6, TRBV5-1 and TRBV20-1 among them.

Germline CDR1 SQVTM, CDR2 ANQGSEA. V was pared by 5 bases and J by 1 base, with 18 bases between. The CDR3 is made up of 16 amino acids. The clonotype was recovered from a girl aged 5 to 17 with multiple sclerosis. The sample taken for sequencing was blood. The rearrangement uses TRBV29-1 and TRBJ1-5, with D tentatively TRBD1 (6 bases). The CDR3, as DNA: TGCAGCGTTCTCCTCCGGGGGCCGGAGAGCAATCAGCCCCAGCATTTT. Residues: CSVLLRGPESNQPQHF.